These 11 T cell receptor beta chains came from one sample sequenced in a study of Ad26.COV2.S vaccination and SARS-CoV-2 variants. Sample treatment: some 20 received Ad26.COV2.S at low or high dose, single or two shots; about 5 received placebo; per-sample allocation not given. All samples were drawn on day 63, counting from the first vaccine or placebo injection. The data were produced by immunoSEQ multiplex PCR, yet TCRdb's version contains in-frame clones alone and is incomplete. The table shows 410,000 or so clones, with approximately 92% occurring only once. The specimen comprised peripheral blood, sampled in a trial of Ad26.COV2.S vaccine versus placebo. The receptors derive from a person between 18 and 60 years old who received the Ad26.COV2.S COVID-19 vaccine or a placebo.

J is TRBJ1-1 and V is TRBV7-8, with 9 bases fitting TRBD1. V gave up 4 bases and J gave up 1 base; unmatched junction bases: 4. CDR1 is SGHVS and CDR2 is FQNEAQ in the germline V gene. The CDR3 runs 15 residues. CDR3 in DNA: TGTGCCAGCAGCTCACGGGACAGGGCGAACACTGAAGCTTTCTTT. Translating it yields CASSSRDRANTEAFF.

Ten or more counts support this clone. This chain connects TRBV7-8 to TRBJ2-1; 11 bases map to TRBD2. The V gene's germline CDR1 is SGHVS and CDR2 FQNEAQ. The V and J ends lost 5 bases and 3 bases, in that order; junction bases with no gene match: 3. This CDR3 region has 15 residues. In DNA, the CDR3 is TGTGCCAGCAGCCTGACTAGCGGGGTCTACAATGAGCAGTTCTTC. Amino acids: CASSLTSGVYNEQFF.

The rearrangement uses TRBV30 and TRBJ1-5, with 7 bases matching TRBD1. Germline CDR1 reads GTSNPN; CDR2 reads SVGIG (reference sequence). Unmatched junction bases numbered 8, after V lost 5 bases and J lost 7 bases. The CDR3 has 13 residues. CDR3 loop: CAWERDREQPQHF. The CDR3 DNA reads as TGTGCCTGGGAAAGGGACAGAGAACAGCCCCAGCATTTT.

The chain is built from TRBV29-1 and TRBJ2-1, with 12 bases identical to TRBD2. The germline gives CDR1 SQVTM, CDR2 ANQGSEA. J was trimmed by 0 bases and V by 6 bases; bases with no gene match: 3. CDR3 length: 15 amino acids. The CDR3: CSVTSGGSSYNEQFF. DNA of the CDR3: TGCAGCGTGACTAGCGGGGGAAGCTCCTACAATGAGCAGTTCTTC.

This sequence joins TRBV10-3 and TRBJ1-1; a possible D gene is TRBD1 (5 bases). This CDR3 has 14 amino acids. Trimming took 1 base from V and 1 from J, leaving 7 bases between them. The V gene's germline CDR1 is ENHRY and CDR2 SYGVKD. CDR3 sequence reads: CAISEWGRNTEAFF. In nucleotides, the CDR3 is TGTGCCATCAGTGAGTGGGGGAGGAACACTGAAGCTTTCTTT.

This clone showed up just once. The chain combines TRBV12-3 or TRBV12-4 with TRBJ1-5, with D tentatively TRBD1 (6 bases). Trimming shortened V by 7 bases and J by 3 bases, and 10 bases separated the two germline ends. This CDR3 contains 13 residues. Here the CDR3 DNA reads TGTGCCAGCACTAGGGACATCAATCAGCCCCAGCATTTT. Residues: CASTRDINQPQHF.

This clone was seen once. The chain combines TRBV28 with TRBJ1-2; no reliable D call. The CDR3 runs to 15 residues. CDR1 MDHEN and CDR2 SYDVKM come from the germline V gene. The V gene lost 6 bases and the J gene lost 0 bases, with 14 bases spanning the gap. Here the CDR3 DNA reads TGTGCCAGCAGACCCTCCAAGTTGTCTAACTATGGCTACACCTTC. Translating gives CASRPSKLSNYGYTF.

CDR3 sequence (DNA): TGTGCCAGCAGTGAGTGGAGGGGGGGGGATATAAGGTACAATGAGCAGTTCTTC. It codes for CASSEWRGGDIRYNEQFF. The chain recombines TRBV25-1 with TRBJ2-1; D possibly corresponds to TRBD2 (7 bases). The germline V gene has CDR1 MGHDK and CDR2 SYGVNS. With 3 bases removed from V and 4 bases from J, the gap between germline ends came to 22 bases. This CDR3 comprises 18 residues.

The CDR3 sequence is CSVREGGSYEQYF. In nucleotides, the CDR3 is TGCAGCGTGAGGGAAGGGGGATCCTACGAGCAGTACTTC. The chain uses TRBV29-1 and TRBJ2-7, with D possibly matching TRBD1 (6 bases). This CDR3 is 13 amino acids long. The ends were cut back, 6 bases at V and 1 base at J, with 13 bases in the middle. CDR1 and CDR2 from the germline V gene are SQVTM and ANQGSEA.

The rearrangement links TRBV19 to TRBJ1-1, with D unresolved. This CDR3 has 14 amino acids. Germline CDR1 LNHDA, CDR2 SQIVND (reference sequence). The V end lost 6 bases, the J end lost 1 base, and 12 bases lay between the germline ends. In DNA, the CDR3 is TGTGCCAGTAGAATCTCACGGTGGAACACTGAAGCTTTCTTT. Protein: CASRISRWNTEAFF.

The genes are TRBV18 and TRBJ1-1; 8 bases agree with TRBD1. CDR1 and CDR2 from the germline V gene are KGHSH and LQKENI. The CDR3 length is 15 residues. V lost 3 bases and J lost 3; bases outside the gene matches: 6. The CDR3 DNA reads TGTGCCAGCTCACCCACTCAGACAGGGGACACTGAAGCTTTCTTT. It translates to CASSPTQTGDTEAFF.